The next 28 T cell receptor beta chains were all read from a single sample in a study of persistence of HIV-infected CD4 T cells (dated by TCRdb to the early 2020s). In the paper's terms, the treatment or condition label means: suppressive antiretroviral therapy. As a nonspecific positive control representing the CD4+ T cell repertoire, cells were stimulated with anti-CD3/anti-CD28 magnetic beads. Responding CD4+ T cells were sorted by upregulation of both CD40 ligand and CD69. The immunoSEQ hsTCRB assay version 4 in survey mode was used to sequence TCRbeta repertoires from genomic DNA. The table was pulled from immuneACCESS by TCRdb, which kept in-frame rearrangements only. Such tables lose some clones; where checked, under half of the loss comes from unresolved V genes, and the rest has no known cause. The sample yields under 50,000 clones; 85% to 90% were counted once. The ten biggest clones cover around 3.4% of the sample.

Their antigens are not known. The sample here was CD4+ T cells sorted from PBMCs after roughly 17-hour stimulation, taken from a patient who received antiretroviral therapy. Taken with the paper, the label for cell subset or site translates to: CD40L+CD69+ CD4 T cells responding to anti-CD3/anti-CD28 beads, representing the overall repertoire. These receptors originate from an adult woman with HIV who was CMV-seropositive.

V and J are TRBV9 and TRBJ1-1; the D is unclear. CDR1 and CDR2 from the germline V gene are SGDLS and YYNGEE. This CDR3 contains 13 residues. V lost 0 bases and J 5 bases, leaving 8 bases between the germline ends. The CDR3, as DNA: TGTGCCAGCAGCGTAGCTCAGGAGACTGAAGCTTTCTTT. This gives the protein CASSVAQETEAFF.

The V and J genes are TRBV5-1 and TRBJ2-4; D remains unclear. The CDR3 is made up of 15 amino acids. CDR1 and CDR2 from the germline V gene are SGHRS and YFSETQ. Trimming cost V 7 bases and J 0 bases, with 14 bases left between them. The CDR3 bases are TGCGCCAGCCAGAAGGCCGGGTTAGCCAAAAACATTCAGTACTTC. Amino acids: CASQKAGLAKNIQYF.

This clone was counted only a few times. The V and J genes are TRBV6-2 or TRBV6-3 and TRBJ2-2, with a tentative D call TRBD2 (5 bases). Trimming removed 5 bases from V and 3 bases from J, with 13 bases in between. CDR3 length: 15 residues. Germline V gives CDR1 MNHEY, CDR2 SVGEGT. The DNA for the CDR3 is TGTGCCAGCAGTAAAGCCGGGGTGGACACCGGGGAGCTGTTTTTT. It translates to CASSKAGVDTGELFF.

The chain has TRBV30 and TRBJ2-2; TRBD2 might be the D (5 bases). CDR1 and CDR2 from the germline V gene are GTSNPN and SVGIG (reference sequence). V was clipped by 1 base and J by 1 base, with 10 bases between them. CDR3 length: 15 amino acids. In nucleotides, the CDR3 is TGTGCCTGGAGTGCCGGGGTGCAGAACACCGGGGAGCTGTTTTTT. Encoded protein: CAWSAGVQNTGELFF.

This chain links TRBV7-9 with TRBJ1-5; D is ambiguous. The CDR3 loop spans 15 amino acids. Germline V gene data show CDR1 as SEHNR and CDR2 as FQNEAQ (reference sequence). V shed 5 bases and J shed 1 base, with 12 bases lying between them. This CDR3 reads CASSPGSSSNQPQHF. For the CDR3, the DNA is TGTGCCAGCAGCCCTGGAAGCTCCAGCAATCAGCCCCAGCATTTT.

This CDR3 reads CSVADNSGANVLTF. CDR3 nucleotide sequence: TGCAGCGTTGCCGACAACTCTGGGGCCAACGTCCTGACTTTC. The chain uses TRBV29-1 and TRBJ2-6; D unresolved. Germline CDR1 and CDR2: SQVTM and ANQGSEA. With 4 bases removed from V and 0 bases from J, the gap between germline ends came to 7 bases. The CDR3 totals 14 residues.

This chain's CDR3 is CAWSGTGDTGANVLTF. CDR3 DNA: TGTGCCTGGTCCGGGACAGGGGATACTGGGGCCAACGTCCTGACTTTC. This chain links TRBV30 with TRBJ2-6, with 10 bases that match TRBD1. CDR3 length: 16 residues. In germline, CDR1 is GTSNPN, CDR2 SVGIG (reference sequence). After removal of 5 bases from V and 2 bases from J, the junction contained 6 bases not matched to a gene.

This clone occurred once. The J gene is TRBJ1-6, the V gene TRBV19; 7 bases are shared with TRBD1. The CDR3 length is 15 residues. With V trimmed by 5 bases and J by 6 bases, 7 bases remained unmatched. CDR1 LNHDA and CDR2 SQIVND come from the germline V gene (reference sequence). This CDR3 reads CASSSRQGPNSPLHF. The CDR3 DNA reads as TGTGCCAGTAGTTCCCGACAGGGTCCTAATTCACCCCTCCACTTT.

This rearrangement joins TRBV5-8 to TRBJ2-1; the match to TRBD2 covers 7 bases. Germline V CDR1 and CDR2: SGHTS, YDEGEE. The J segment lost 4 bases and the V segment lost 1 base, leaving 5 bases of the junction unmatched. The CDR3 extends over 15 amino acids. This CDR3 reads CASSLSGAGYNEQFF. The CDR3 coding sequence is TGTGCCAGCAGCTTGAGCGGGGCAGGGTACAATGAGCAGTTCTTC.

J is TRBJ2-7 and V is TRBV29-1, with D tentatively TRBD2 (5 bases). The germline CDR1 and CDR2 sequences are SQVTM and ANQGSEA. CDR3 length: 13 residues. V dropped 0 bases and J dropped 6 bases, with 12 bases sitting between them. As DNA, the CDR3 is TGCAGCGTTGAAGATCGGGAAGGGCGCGAGCAGTACTTC. Translated: CSVEDREGREQYF.

V and J are TRBV28 and TRBJ1-1; D is unclear. The CDR3 totals 11 residues. V lost 7 bases and J lost 3, with 6 bases in between. The germline V gene has CDR1 MDHEN and CDR2 SYDVKM. The CDR3 is CASTRDTEAFF. For the CDR3, the DNA is TGTGCCAGCACAAGGGACACTGAAGCTTTCTTT. Looking up the rest from reference TRBV28 and TRBJ1-1 gives the full variable domain: DVKVTQSSRYLVKRTGEKVFLECVQDMDHENMFWYRQDPGLGLRLIYFSYDVKMKEKGDIPEGYSVSREKKERFSLILESASTNQTSMYLCASTRDTEAFFGQGTRLTVV.

J is TRBJ1-1 and V is TRBV3-1 (or the pseudogene TRBV3-2); D is ambiguous. CDR1 and CDR2 from the germline V gene are LGHDT and YNNKEL (reference sequence). The ends were cut back, 1 base at V and 3 bases at J, with 18 bases in the middle. This CDR3 is built from 17 residues. The DNA of the CDR3 is TGTGCCAGCAGCCAAGCTAAAATCGGCTGGGTATACACTGAAGCTTTCTTT. Its protein is CASSQAKIGWVYTEAFF.

This chain joins TRBV28 and TRBJ2-2, with D unclear. CDR1 is MDHEN, CDR2 SYDVKM, per germline. The CDR3 covers 13 residues. V shed 2 bases and J shed 6 bases, with 7 bases lying between them. The CDR3 bases are TGTGCCAGCAGTTTAAGTGTTCCCGGGGAGCTGTTTTTT. Protein: CASSLSVPGELFF.

This chain connects TRBV7-3 to TRBJ2-1, with 9 bases matching TRBD1. This CDR3 is 16 amino acids long. V dropped 1 base and J dropped 8; count of bases not matched to a gene: 9. Germline V gene data show CDR1 as SGHTA and CDR2 as FQGTGA. The CDR3 DNA follows: TGTGCCAGCAGCTTAATTTTGGGGACAGGGAGTGATGAGCAGTTCTTC. Translating it yields CASSLILGTGSDEQFF.

V usage is TRBV7-2 and J usage is TRBJ1-5; D is perhaps TRBD1 (5 bases). The CDR3 consists of 15 residues. Germline V gene lookup returns CDR1 SGHTA and CDR2 FQGNSA. V lost 5 bases, J lost 4 bases, and 15 bases lay in between. As DNA, the CDR3 is TGTGCCAGCAGCGGGCCCGGGGGGGGAAATCAGCCCCAGCATTTT. It translates to CASSGPGGGNQPQHF.

The V and J genes are TRBV18 and TRBJ1-2, with D maybe TRBD1 (5 bases). Germline V gene sequence: CDR1 KGHSH, CDR2 LQKENI. The CDR3 length is 13 residues. V shed 6 bases and J shed 2 bases, with 10 bases lying between them. CDR3 coding DNA: TGTGCCAGCTCTCAGGACACAAACTATGGCTACACCTTC. This gives the protein CASSQDTNYGYTF.

The chain is built from TRBV6-5 and TRBJ2-1, with 8 positions matching TRBD1. The junction had 8 bases not matched to a gene; V was cut back by 10 bases and J by 0 bases. CDR3 size: 15 residues. The germline gives CDR1 MNHEY, CDR2 SVGAGI. The CDR3 nucleotides are TGTGCCATCCGCTCCGGGACAGGCTCCTACAATGAGCAGTTCTTC. It translates to CAIRSGTGSYNEQFF.

This chain connects TRBV9 to TRBJ1-1, with D tentatively TRBD1 (6 bases). CDR1 is SGDLS, CDR2 YYNGEE, per germline. The CDR3 contains 14 residues. V shed 3 bases and J shed 1 base, with 10 bases lying between them. The CDR3 loop reads CASSAQGRNTEAFF. CDR3 DNA: TGTGCCAGCAGCGCCCAGGGGCGGAACACTGAAGCTTTCTTT.

The chain is built from TRBV6-5 and TRBJ2-1, with 7 bases aligning to TRBD2. The CDR3 extends over 15 amino acids. Per germline, CDR1 MNHEY and CDR2 SVGAGI. V lost 11 bases to trimming and J lost 3 bases; unmatched junction nucleotides: 13. The CDR3 DNA sequence: TGTGCCGGTTCGCGGGCGGGAGCCATCTACAATGAGCAGTTCTTC. It is translated as CAGSRAGAIYNEQFF.

As for this clone: At one boundary the junction diverges from the germline segment, which might be a read error. This rearrangement joins TRBV18 to TRBJ2-7; D might be TRBD2 (7 bases). The CDR3 runs 15 residues. Germline-derived CDR1 and CDR2 are KGHSH and LQKENI. The CDR3 protein is CASSAQAGAHPFWFF. CDR3 in DNA: TGTGCCAGCTCCGCTCAGGCGGGGGCCCACCCCTTTTGGTTCTTC.

The chain employs TRBV6-1 and TRBJ1-2; D perhaps matches TRBD1 (6 bases). This CDR3 contains 13 residues. V lost 4 bases and J lost 4, with 10 bases in between. Per the germline V gene, CDR1 is MNHNS and CDR2 is SASEGT. Here the CDR3 reads CASSAGTSYGYTF. The CDR3, as DNA: TGTGCCAGCAGTGCCGGGACATCCTATGGCTACACCTTC.

The chain recombines TRBV29-1 with TRBJ2-1, with 11 bases aligning to TRBD2. In germline, CDR1 is SQVTM, CDR2 ANQGSEA. The CDR3 runs 14 residues. The V gene end was trimmed by 6 bases and the J gene end by 8 bases; junction bases not matched to a gene: 9. The CDR3 spells CSVLTSGSGDEQFF. As DNA, the CDR3 is TGCAGCGTCCTTACTAGCGGGAGCGGCGATGAGCAGTTCTTC.

V usage is TRBV2 and J usage is TRBJ1-2, with D perhaps matching TRBD1 (6 bases). V lost 3 bases, J lost 7 bases, and 24 bases lay in between. Looked up from germline, CDR1 is SNHLY and CDR2 is FYNNEI. The CDR3 spans 17 residues. CDR3 sequence reads: CASSDGPGGRSLGGYTF. The CDR3 coding sequence is TGTGCCAGCAGTGATGGCCCTGGGGGCAGGAGCCTGGGTGGCTACACCTTC.

This clone was recorded a few times. CDR3 sequence: CASSDGVGYTF. In nucleotides, the CDR3 is TGCGCCAGCAGTGATGGGGTAGGCTACACCTTC. The chain recombines TRBV10-1 with TRBJ1-2; D gene uncertain. Trimming removed 3 bases at V and 8 bases at J, with 7 bases between. The CDR3 consists of 11 residues. The germline CDR1 and CDR2 sequences are WNHNN and SYGVQD (reference sequence).

CDR3 protein: CASSPEDGINYGYTF. Here the CDR3 DNA reads TGTGCCAGCTCACCGGAGGACGGCATTAACTATGGCTACACCTTC. V usage is TRBV18 and J usage is TRBJ1-2, with D hard to call. CDR3 length: 15 residues. The germline gives CDR1 KGHSH, CDR2 LQKENI. V lost 3 bases, J lost 1 base, and 12 bases lay in between.

The V call is TRBV10-3, the J call TRBJ2-1, with no clear D. The CDR3 sequence is 11 residues long. The V gene lost 4 bases and the J gene lost 8 bases, with 6 bases spanning the gap. Germline V lookup: CDR1 ENHRY, CDR2 SYGVKD. CDR3 coding DNA: TGTGCCATCAGTGCCTCCTATGAGCAGTTCTTC. Translation gives CAISASYEQFF.

The chain links TRBV6-5 to TRBJ1-2, with a tentative D call TRBD1 (5 bases). V gave up 4 bases and J gave up 2 bases, with 14 bases separating them. Germline CDR1 and CDR2: MNHEY and SVGAGI. The CDR3 is 15 residues long. CDR3 DNA: TGTGCCAGCAGTTTGGATTCAGGGAAAAACTATGGCTACACCTTC. It translates to CASSLDSGKNYGYTF.

The rearrangement uses TRBV3-1 (or the pseudogene TRBV3-2) and TRBJ1-3; D not resolved. The CDR3 extends over 16 amino acids. Germline assignment: CDR1 LGHDT and CDR2 YNNKEL (reference sequence). Trimming removed 0 bases from V and 0 bases from J, with 9 bases in between. The DNA for the CDR3 is TGTGCCAGCAGCCAAGATTATCCAGGCTCTGGAAACACCATATATTTT. Amino acids: CASSQDYPGSGNTIYF.